The next 31 T cell receptor beta chains were all read from a single sample in a study. TCRdb redid the calling of the RT-PCR reads with MiXCR, one entry per CDR3 protein. The table shows fewer than 800,000 distinct CDR3 sequences, with more than 13% occurring only once. The sequencing input was memory CD4+ T cells from blood. All receptors come from a female donor in good health, serving as a healthy control.

This clonotype was seen only a few times. This chain links TRBV5-4 with TRBJ1-2; D unclear. The V gene lost 4 bases and the J gene lost 1 base, with 11 bases spanning the gap. The CDR3 sequence is 14 residues long. Germline assignment: CDR1 SGHNT and CDR2 YYREEE (reference sequence). The CDR3 is CASSPGLNNYGYTF. The CDR3, as DNA: TGTGCCAGCAGCCCTGGACTGAATAACTATGGCTACACCTTC.

This clonotype occurred a few times. J is TRBJ2-2 and V is TRBV10-3, with no clear D. The germline V gene has CDR1 ENHRY and CDR2 SYGVKD. The CDR3 runs 13 residues. V was cut by 3 bases and J by 9 bases, with 11 bases left in between. Here the CDR3 DNA reads TGTGCCATCAGTGATTCTGCCAACCGGGAGCTGTTTTTT. Its translation is CAISDSANRELFF.

This clonotype showed up just a few times. The rearrangement joins TRBV12-3 or TRBV12-4 to TRBJ2-7; D gene ambiguous. The CDR3 length is 14 residues. The ends were cut back, 2 bases at V and 3 bases at J, with 11 bases in the middle. The CDR3 region is CASSLHGSNYEQYF. DNA of the CDR3: TGTGCCAGCAGTTTACACGGATCAAACTACGAGCAGTACTTC.

V and J are TRBV7-8 and TRBJ1-2, with a weak D call TRBD1 (5 bases). Trimming left V 5 bases short and J 2 bases short, with 12 bases between. This CDR3 has 14 residues. Per the germline V gene, CDR1 is SGHVS and CDR2 is FQNEAQ. The CDR3 sequence is CASSQGRGNYGYTF. CDR3 DNA: TGTGCCAGCAGCCAGGGAAGGGGAAACTATGGCTACACCTTC.

This clonotype showed up just a few times. V usage is TRBV12-3 or TRBV12-4 and J usage is TRBJ2-5; 9 bases agree with TRBD1. The CDR3 runs 13 residues. Losses at the gene ends were 7 bases for V and 8 bases for J; bases not matched to a gene: 8. DNA of the CDR3: TGTGCCAGCAACTCCGAACAGGGGGCTACCCAGTACTTC. Protein product: CASNSEQGATQYF.

This clonotype came up a few times. This chain connects TRBV27 to TRBJ2-7; 10 bases map to TRBD2. Germline CDR1 MNHEY, CDR2 SMNVEV (reference sequence). V trimming: 3 bases; J trimming: 6 bases; junction bases outside the gene matches: 8. The CDR3 extends over 15 amino acids. This CDR3 is CASSFSGRAQFEQYF. CDR3 nucleotide sequence: TGTGCCAGCAGTTTCAGCGGGAGGGCCCAGTTCGAGCAGTACTTC.

The V call is TRBV7-3, the J call TRBJ2-1; 9 bases align to TRBD2. CDR3 length: 14 residues. The ends lost 4 bases at V and 5 bases at J; junction bases unmatched: 3. Germline V gene lookup returns CDR1 SGHTA and CDR2 FQGTGA. In DNA, the CDR3 is TGTGCCAGCAGCTATTCTAGCGGGAACAATGAGCAGTTCTTC. This translates into CASSYSSGNNEQFF.

This clonotype was seen repeatedly, ten times or more. This sequence joins TRBV27 and TRBJ2-1; 7 bases line up with TRBD2. The CDR3 is 15 amino acids. The V gene end was trimmed by 6 bases and the J gene end by 5 bases; junction bases not matched to a gene: 10. Germline loops: CDR1 MNHEY, CDR2 SMNVEV (reference sequence). The CDR3 here is CASSLGWGGDNEQFF. In nucleotides, the CDR3 is TGTGCCAGCAGCCTTGGCTGGGGAGGGGACAATGAGCAGTTCTTC.

There are a few counts of this clonotype. This chain connects TRBV29-1 to TRBJ2-5, with D hard to call. V dropped 6 bases and J dropped 1 base, with 15 bases sitting between them. Germline-derived CDR1 and CDR2 are SQVTM and ANQGSEA. The CDR3 is 14 residues long. The CDR3 DNA sequence: TGCAGCGTGCTCCCCTCTGGCAGCCAAGAGACCCAGTACTTC. As protein: CSVLPSGSQETQYF.

This clonotype has a handful of counts. The chain combines TRBV20-1 with TRBJ2-1, with a possible D match to TRBD2 (6 bases). Germline CDR1 and CDR2: DFQATT and SNEGSKA (reference sequence). This CDR3 is built from 16 residues. V lost 5 bases and J 4 bases, leaving 21 bases between the germline ends. The CDR3 spells CSAPRILGSRYNEQFF. CDR3 DNA sequence: TGCAGTGCTCCCAGGATCCTCGGGAGTCGGTACAATGAGCAGTTCTTC.

The chain joins TRBV9 to TRBJ2-1, with 8 nucleotides matching TRBD2. The germline V gene has CDR1 SGDLS and CDR2 YYNGEE. Trimming cost V 0 bases and J 7 bases; bases outside gene matches: 3. This CDR3 is 14 amino acids long. Here the CDR3 DNA reads TGTGCCAGCAGCGTAGCGGGGGGGGCAAATGAGCAGTTCTTC. Translating gives CASSVAGGANEQFF.

The V and J genes are TRBV18 and TRBJ2-7; 12 bases agree with TRBD2. Germline V gene lookup returns CDR1 KGHSH and CDR2 LQKENI. The CDR3 length is 15 residues. The junction had 7 bases not matched to a gene; V was cut back by 4 bases and J by 6 bases. The CDR3 sequence: CASSLRTSGIGEQYF. The DNA for the CDR3 is TGTGCCAGCTCACTTAGGACTAGCGGGATAGGCGAGCAGTACTTC.

This clonotype appeared many times. The chain links TRBV6-5 to TRBJ1-4; D perhaps matches TRBD1 (6 bases). The CDR3 contains 14 residues. V was cut by 0 bases and J by 5 bases, with 7 bases left in between. Germline-derived CDR1 and CDR2 are MNHEY and SVGAGI. The CDR3 nucleotides are TGTGCCAGCAGTTACTCCCAGGGGAATGAAAAACTGTTTTTT. It translates to CASSYSQGNEKLFF.

This clonotype was counted only a few times. The chain is built from TRBV14 and TRBJ2-7; 7 nucleotides match TRBD1. Germline V gene sequence: CDR1 SGHDN, CDR2 FVKESK. With V trimmed by 4 bases and J by 2 bases, 5 bases remained unmatched. There are 14 residues in the CDR3. In nucleotides, the CDR3 is TGTGCCAGCAGCCCTTGGACAGGACCCTACGAGCAGTACTTC. It specifies CASSPWTGPYEQYF.

In its sample, this clonotype was seen a few times. The chain is built from TRBV27 and TRBJ2-7; the D gene is possibly TRBD2 (6 bases). The germline gives CDR1 MNHEY, CDR2 SMNVEV (reference sequence). Trimming left V 5 bases short and J 0 bases short, with 17 bases between. The CDR3 extends over 16 amino acids. The CDR3 spells CASSPRTNGGSYEQYF. CDR3 coding DNA: TGTGCCAGCAGTCCCAGGACTAACGGTGGCTCCTACGAGCAGTACTTC.

CDR3 nucleotide sequence: TGTGCCAGCAGTCGACAGGGTGCGGCCACTGAAGCTTTCTTT. It yields the protein CASSRQGAATEAFF. The chain joins TRBV6-5 to TRBJ1-1; 7 bases are shared with TRBD1. From germline, CDR1 is MNHEY and CDR2 SVGAGI. Trimming removed 5 bases from V and 4 bases from J; junction bases left unmatched: 7. This CDR3 spans 14 amino acids.

The rearrangement uses TRBV11-3 and TRBJ1-6; D unresolved. Trimming removed 1 base from V and 0 bases from J, with 10 bases in between. CDR1 is SGHNT and CDR2 is YENEEA in the germline V gene. The CDR3 is made up of 17 amino acids. CDR3 DNA sequence: TGTGCCAGCAGCTTAGTTCCCGGCAGCTCCTATAATTCACCCCTCCACTTT. Protein product: CASSLVPGSSYNSPLHF.

Many counts were recorded for this clonotype. V and J are TRBV20-1 and TRBJ2-6; no firm D call. V was clipped by 5 bases and J by 1 base, with 12 bases between them. The CDR3 is made up of 15 amino acids. Per the germline V gene, CDR1 is DFQATT and CDR2 is SNEGSKA (reference sequence). The CDR3 reads CSALTLGSGANVLTF. The CDR3 nucleotides read TGCAGTGCTTTAACACTCGGATCTGGGGCCAACGTCCTGACTTTC.

There are many counts of this clonotype. This chain links TRBV4-2 with TRBJ2-5, with 10 bases fitting TRBD2. CDR1 is LGHNA and CDR2 is YNFKEQ in the germline V gene. This CDR3 comprises 16 residues. The J segment lost 7 bases and the V segment lost 0 bases, leaving 8 bases of the junction unmatched. The CDR3 spells CASSQESSGRERTQYF. The CDR3 DNA is TGTGCCAGCAGCCAAGAGTCCAGCGGGAGGGAAAGGACCCAGTACTTC.

The rearrangement links TRBV28 to TRBJ2-7; D might be TRBD2 (7 bases). In germline, CDR1 is MDHEN, CDR2 SYDVKM. This CDR3 comprises 16 residues. The V and J ends lost 4 bases and 3 bases respectively, with 19 bases between them. The CDR3 region is CASSSPGGGGLYEQYF. DNA of the CDR3: TGTGCCAGCAGTTCCCCCGGGGGCGGGGGCCTCTACGAGCAGTACTTC.

Details on this clonotype: Its ends do not fully match the called genes, so a read error is possible. This chain uses TRBV7-7 with TRBJ2-3; 7 bases are a match to TRBD2. Germline CDR1 reads SSHAT; CDR2 reads FNYEAQ (reference sequence). This CDR3 has 15 residues. The CDR3 bases are TGTGCTAGCAGCTTAGATGGCGGGAGTTCAGATACGCAGTATTTT. The encoded protein is CASSLDGGSSDTQYF.

The table lists this clonotype with a few counts. The rearrangement links TRBV6-2 or TRBV6-3 to TRBJ1-5, with D perhaps matching TRBD1 (6 bases). The V end was cut by 6 bases, the J end by 5 bases, with 14 bases between. In germline, CDR1 is MNHEY, CDR2 SVGEGT. The CDR3 is 14 amino acids. DNA for the CDR3: TGTGCCAGCAGGCCCTCGGGGGGCGATCAGCCCCAGCATTTT. Encoded protein: CASRPSGGDQPQHF.

This clonotype was recorded a few times. This rearrangement joins TRBV11-2 to TRBJ2-1, with 9 bases matching TRBD2. The trim removed 0 bases at V and 5 bases at J, leaving 11 bases unmatched. Germline V gene data show CDR1 as SGHAT and CDR2 as FQNNGV. The CDR3 runs 18 residues. The CDR3 sequence is CASSLDGRREGSHNEQFF. CDR3 nucleotide sequence: TGTGCCAGCAGCTTAGATGGGAGGCGGGAGGGGTCACACAATGAGCAGTTCTTC.

The sample holds many counts of this clonotype. The chain has TRBV5-1 and TRBJ2-7; D perhaps matches TRBD1 (6 bases). This CDR3 has 13 residues. From germline, CDR1 is SGHRS and CDR2 YFSETQ. Trimming took 7 bases from V and 1 from J, leaving 12 bases between them. CDR3 nucleotides: TGCGCCAGCGGAAATCAGGGGTCCTACGAGCAGTACTTC. Its protein is CASGNQGSYEQYF.

As regards this clonotype: At one of its ends the junction is not consistent with the germline gene, which may arise from a read error. The genes are TRBV20-1 and TRBJ2-3; D remains ambiguous. Germline CDR1 and CDR2: DFQATT and SNEGSKA (reference sequence). The CDR3 consists of 11 residues. The CDR3 nucleotides read TGCGGTGCCCCGGACCTAGATACGCAGTATTTT. This gives the protein CGAPDLDTQYF.

The V call is TRBV28, the J call TRBJ2-3, with TRBD2 matching 8 bases. The germline gives CDR1 MDHEN, CDR2 SYDVKM. This CDR3 spans 14 amino acids. Trimming at V came to 9 bases and at J to 2 bases, leaving 7 bases not matched to a gene. Here the CDR3 reads CASYLAGNTDTQYF. In DNA, the CDR3 is TGTGCCAGTTACCTAGCGGGCAACACAGATACGCAGTATTTT. Looking up the rest from reference TRBV28 and TRBJ2-3 gives the full variable domain: DVKVTQSSRYLVKRTGEKVFLECVQDMDHENMFWYRQDPGLGLRLIYFSYDVKMKEKGDIPEGYSVSREKKERFSLILESASTNQTSMYLCASYLAGNTDTQYFGPGTRLTVL.

There are a few counts of this clonotype. The chain combines TRBV5-6 with TRBJ2-1; 7 nucleotides match TRBD2. The germline gives CDR1 SGHDT, CDR2 YYEEEE. V was pared by 1 base and J by 2 bases, with 9 bases of the junction left unmatched. The CDR3 has 17 residues. This chain's CDR3 is CASSLYLTGGPYNEQFF. The CDR3 DNA is TGTGCCAGCAGCTTGTATCTGACGGGAGGCCCCTACAATGAGCAGTTCTTC.

This clonotype was detected only a few times. This rearrangement joins TRBV6-5 to TRBJ2-2, with 8 bases matching TRBD2. Germline CDR1 MNHEY, CDR2 SVGAGI. V lost 10 bases and J lost 5; bases outside the gene matches: 9. The CDR3 runs to 14 residues. This chain's CDR3 is CATLAGYSTGELFF. Written as DNA, the CDR3 is TGTGCCACCTTAGCGGGATACTCGACCGGGGAGCTGTTTTTT.

This clonotype showed up many times. The chain links TRBV7-2 to TRBJ2-5; D ambiguous. This CDR3 has 13 residues. The V and J ends lost 7 bases and 5 bases respectively, with 14 bases between them. Germline CDR1 and CDR2: SGHTA and FQGNSA. CDR3 region: CASTPYPRETQYF. The CDR3 region has the DNA TGTGCCAGCACCCCGTACCCCCGGGAGACCCAGTACTTC.

In its sample, this clonotype was seen a few times. The chain is built from TRBV20-1 and TRBJ1-1; D uncertain. Germline assignment: CDR1 DFQATT and CDR2 SNEGSKA (reference sequence). The length of the CDR3 is 13 residues. V gave up 6 bases and J gave up 13 bases, with 24 bases separating them. CDR3 DNA sequence: TGCAGTGCCACCATGTACGACGCGGTTCAGGATTTCTTT. This encodes CSATMYDAVQDFF.

The chain is built from TRBV9 and TRBJ2-1, with 9 bases aligning to TRBD2. From germline, CDR1 is SGDLS and CDR2 YYNGEE. V lost 6 bases and J lost 6; bases outside the gene matches: 7. This CDR3 has 14 residues. CDR3 coding DNA: TGTGCCAGCACTCTAGCGGGGCACACCAATGAGCAGTTCTTC. Protein: CASTLAGHTNEQFF.